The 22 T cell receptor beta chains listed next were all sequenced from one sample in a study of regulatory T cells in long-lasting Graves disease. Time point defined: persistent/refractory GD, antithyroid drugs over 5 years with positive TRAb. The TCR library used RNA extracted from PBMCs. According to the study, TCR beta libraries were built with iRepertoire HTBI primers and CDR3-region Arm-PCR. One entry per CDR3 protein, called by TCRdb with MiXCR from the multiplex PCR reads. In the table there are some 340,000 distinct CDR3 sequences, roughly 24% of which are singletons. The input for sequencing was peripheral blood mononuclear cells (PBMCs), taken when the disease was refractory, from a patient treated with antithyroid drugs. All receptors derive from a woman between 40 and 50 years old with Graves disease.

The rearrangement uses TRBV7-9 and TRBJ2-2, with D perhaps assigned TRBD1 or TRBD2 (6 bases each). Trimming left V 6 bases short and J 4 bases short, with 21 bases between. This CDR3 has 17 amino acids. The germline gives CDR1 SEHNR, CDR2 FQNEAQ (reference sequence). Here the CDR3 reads CASRGAAGLSITGELFF. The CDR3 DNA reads TGTGCCAGCAGGGGGGCCGCGGGACTCTCGATCACCGGGGAGCTGTTTTTT.

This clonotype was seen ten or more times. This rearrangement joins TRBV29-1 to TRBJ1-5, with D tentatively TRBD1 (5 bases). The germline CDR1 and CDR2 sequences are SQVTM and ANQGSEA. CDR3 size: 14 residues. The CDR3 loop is CSYSVGQGNQPQHF. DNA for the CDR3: TGCAGTTATTCTGTGGGGCAGGGCAATCAGCCCCAGCATTTT.

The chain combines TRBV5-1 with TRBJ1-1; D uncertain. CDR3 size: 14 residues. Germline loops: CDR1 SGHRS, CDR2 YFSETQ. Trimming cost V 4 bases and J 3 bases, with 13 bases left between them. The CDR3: CASSTTSGYTEAFF. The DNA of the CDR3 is TGCGCCAGCAGCACAACTTCGGGCTACACTGAAGCTTTCTTT.

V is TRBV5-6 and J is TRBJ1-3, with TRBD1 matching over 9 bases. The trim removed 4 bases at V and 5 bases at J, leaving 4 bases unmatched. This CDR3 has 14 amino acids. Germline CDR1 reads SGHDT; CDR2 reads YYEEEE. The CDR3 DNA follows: TGTGCCAGCAGCGAAGGGACAGGGCGAAACACCATATATTTT. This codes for CASSEGTGRNTIYF.

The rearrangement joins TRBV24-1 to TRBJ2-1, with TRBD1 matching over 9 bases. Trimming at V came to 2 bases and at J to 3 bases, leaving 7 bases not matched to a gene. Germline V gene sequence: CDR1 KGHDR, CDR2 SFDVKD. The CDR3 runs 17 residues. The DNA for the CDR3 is TGTGCCACCAGTGATTCCTGGCCGGGACAGGGCTACAATGAGCAGTTCTTC. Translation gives CATSDSWPGQGYNEQFF.

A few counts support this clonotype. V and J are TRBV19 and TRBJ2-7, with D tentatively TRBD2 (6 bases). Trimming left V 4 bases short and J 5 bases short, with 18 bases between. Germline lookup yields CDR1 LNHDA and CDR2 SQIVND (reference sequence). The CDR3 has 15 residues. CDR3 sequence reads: CASSTTGTSGHEQYF. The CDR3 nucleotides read TGTGCCAGTAGTACCACCGGGACTTCGGGTCACGAGCAGTACTTC.

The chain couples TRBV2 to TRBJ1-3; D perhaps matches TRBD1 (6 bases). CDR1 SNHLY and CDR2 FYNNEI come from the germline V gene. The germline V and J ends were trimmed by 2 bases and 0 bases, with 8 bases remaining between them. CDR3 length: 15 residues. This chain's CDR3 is CASSEIGGSGNTIYF. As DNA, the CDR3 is TGTGCCAGCAGTGAAATAGGGGGCTCTGGAAACACCATATATTTT.

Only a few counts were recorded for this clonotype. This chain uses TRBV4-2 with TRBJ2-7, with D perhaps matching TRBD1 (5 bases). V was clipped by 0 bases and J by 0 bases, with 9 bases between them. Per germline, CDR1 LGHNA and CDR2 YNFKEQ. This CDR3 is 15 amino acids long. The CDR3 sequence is CASSQEPDSSYEQYF. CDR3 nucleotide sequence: TGTGCCAGCAGCCAAGAGCCCGACAGCTCCTACGAGCAGTACTTC.

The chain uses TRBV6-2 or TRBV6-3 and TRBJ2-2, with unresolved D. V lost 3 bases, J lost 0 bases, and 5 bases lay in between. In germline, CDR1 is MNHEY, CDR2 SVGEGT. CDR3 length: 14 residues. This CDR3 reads CASSYSPNTGELFF. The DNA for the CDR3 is TGTGCCAGCAGTTATAGTCCGAACACCGGGGAGCTGTTTTTT.

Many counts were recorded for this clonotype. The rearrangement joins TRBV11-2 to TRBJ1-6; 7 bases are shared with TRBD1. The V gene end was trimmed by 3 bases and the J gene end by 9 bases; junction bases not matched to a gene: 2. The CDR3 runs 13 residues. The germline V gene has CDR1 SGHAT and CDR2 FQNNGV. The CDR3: CASSLNRGSPLHF. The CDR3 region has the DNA TGTGCCAGCAGCTTGAACAGGGGTTCACCCCTCCACTTT.

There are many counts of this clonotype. The CDR3 sequence: CSAWDRGQRETQYF. CDR3 sequence (DNA): TGCAGTGCTTGGGACAGGGGGCAACGAGAGACCCAGTACTTC. This chain links TRBV20-1 with TRBJ2-5; 12 positions match TRBD1. The V and J ends lost 5 bases and 4 bases, in that order; junction bases with no gene match: 5. The V gene's germline CDR1 is DFQATT and CDR2 SNEGSKA (reference sequence). There are 14 residues in the CDR3.

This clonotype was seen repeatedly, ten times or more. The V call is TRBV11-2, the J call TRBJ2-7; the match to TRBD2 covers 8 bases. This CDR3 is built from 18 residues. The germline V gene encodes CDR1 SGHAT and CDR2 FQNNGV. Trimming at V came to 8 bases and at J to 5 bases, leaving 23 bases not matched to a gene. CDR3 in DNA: TGTGCCAGCGGATACGGACGTGGGGTGACTAGCGTGGTCCACGAGCAGTACTTC. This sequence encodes CASGYGRGVTSVVHEQYF.

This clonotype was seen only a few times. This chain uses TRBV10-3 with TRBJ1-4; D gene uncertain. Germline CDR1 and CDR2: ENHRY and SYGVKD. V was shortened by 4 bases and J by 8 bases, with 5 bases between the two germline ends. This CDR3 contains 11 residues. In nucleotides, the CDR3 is TGTGCCATCAGTGCGGGGGAAAAACTGTTTTTT. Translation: CAISAGEKLFF.

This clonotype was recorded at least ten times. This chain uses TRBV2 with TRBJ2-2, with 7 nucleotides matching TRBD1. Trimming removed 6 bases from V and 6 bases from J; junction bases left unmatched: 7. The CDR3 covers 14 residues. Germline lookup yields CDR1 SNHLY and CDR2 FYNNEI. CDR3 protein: CASRDTGAPGELFF. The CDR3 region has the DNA TGTGCCAGCAGGGATACAGGGGCTCCCGGGGAGCTGTTTTTT.

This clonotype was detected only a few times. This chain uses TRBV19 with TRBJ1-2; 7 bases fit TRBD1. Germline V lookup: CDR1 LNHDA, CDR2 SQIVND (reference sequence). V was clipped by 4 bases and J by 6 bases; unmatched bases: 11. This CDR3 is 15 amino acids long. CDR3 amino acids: CASSTFHGQAHGYTF. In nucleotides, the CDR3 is TGTGCCAGTAGTACGTTCCACGGACAGGCCCATGGCTACACCTTC.

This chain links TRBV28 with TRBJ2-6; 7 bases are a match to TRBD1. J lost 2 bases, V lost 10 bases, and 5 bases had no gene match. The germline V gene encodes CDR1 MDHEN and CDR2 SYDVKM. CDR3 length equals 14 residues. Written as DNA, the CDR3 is TGTGCCACGAACACAGGGGCTGGGGCCAACGTCCTGACTTTC. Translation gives CATNTGAGANVLTF.

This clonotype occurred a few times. The CDR3 DNA reads TGTGCCAGCAGCCCTCAGCCCCGGGACAGGGAAGCTTTCTTT. Translating it yields CASSPQPRDREAFF. The chain carries TRBV3-1 and TRBJ1-1; 8 bases align to TRBD1. Unmatched junction bases numbered 9, after V lost 4 bases and J lost 8 bases. Looked up from germline, CDR1 is LGHDT and CDR2 is YNNKEL (reference sequence). The CDR3 sequence is 14 residues long. Based on the CDR3 plus reference TRBV3-1 and TRBJ1-1, the full variable domain is DTAVSQTPKYLVTQMGNDKSIKCEQNLGHDTMYWYKQDSKKFLKIMFSYNNKELIINETVPNRFSPKSPDKAHLNLHINSLELGDSAVYFCASSPQPRDREAFFGQGTRLTVV.

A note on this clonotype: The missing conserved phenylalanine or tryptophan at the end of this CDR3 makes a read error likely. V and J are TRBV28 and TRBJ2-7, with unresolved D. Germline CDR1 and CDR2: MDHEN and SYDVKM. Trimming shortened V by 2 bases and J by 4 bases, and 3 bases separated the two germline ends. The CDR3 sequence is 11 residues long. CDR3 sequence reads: CASSLGYEQYS. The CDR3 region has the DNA TGTGCCAGCAGTTTAGGTTACGAGCAGTACTCC.

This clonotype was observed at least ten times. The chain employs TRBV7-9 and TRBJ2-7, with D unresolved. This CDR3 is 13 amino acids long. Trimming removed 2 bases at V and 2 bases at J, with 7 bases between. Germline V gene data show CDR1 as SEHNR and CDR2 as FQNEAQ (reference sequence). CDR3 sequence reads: CASSLPAAYEQYF. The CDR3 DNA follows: TGTGCCAGCAGCTTACCGGCAGCCTACGAGCAGTACTTC.

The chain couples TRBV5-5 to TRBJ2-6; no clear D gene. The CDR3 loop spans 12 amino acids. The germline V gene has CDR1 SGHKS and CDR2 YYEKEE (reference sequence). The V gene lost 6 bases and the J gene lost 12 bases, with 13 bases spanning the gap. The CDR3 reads CASKLPSGVLTF. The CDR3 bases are TGTGCCAGCAAGCTTCCATCCGGCGTCCTGACTTTC.

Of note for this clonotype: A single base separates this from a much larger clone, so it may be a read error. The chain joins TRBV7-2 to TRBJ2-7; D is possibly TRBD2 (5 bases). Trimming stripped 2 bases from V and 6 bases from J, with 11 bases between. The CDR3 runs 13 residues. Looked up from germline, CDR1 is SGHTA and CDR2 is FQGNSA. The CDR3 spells CASSLWRGCEQYF. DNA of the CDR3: TGTGCCAGCAGCTTATGGCGAGGGTGCGAGCAGTACTTC.

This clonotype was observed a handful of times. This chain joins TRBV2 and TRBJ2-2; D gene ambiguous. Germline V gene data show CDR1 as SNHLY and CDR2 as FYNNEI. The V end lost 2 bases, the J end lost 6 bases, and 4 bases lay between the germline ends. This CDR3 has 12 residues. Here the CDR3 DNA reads TGTGCCAGCAGTGAAATATCCGGGGAGCTGTTTTTT. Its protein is CASSEISGELFF.